A selection of T cell receptor beta chains follows, all from one sample in a study of control samples from healthy donors and cancer patients. Produced via immunoSEQ multiplex PCR; TCRdb's table is partial and in-frame only. The top ten clones hold almost 4% of a sample with roughly 50,000 clones, 94% of them seen once. Sequences were obtained from blood. These receptors were collected from a man aged 30 to 45 in good health. The CDR3 runs from the conserved cysteine through the conserved F or W. D genes are given only for firm matches. Clone size is given for some rows only: seen once, a few or many times, or a class if the clone is expanded.

d_gene	v_gene	abundance	j_gene	CDR3aa	CDR3nt
NA	TRBV30	NA	TRBJ1-2	CAWSPKPLFGYTF	TGTGCCTGGAGCCCCAAACCGCTCTTTGGCTACACCTTC
TRBD1	TRBV25-1	NA	TRBJ1-2	CASSEYDWTGYGYTF	TGTGCCAGCAGTGAATATGACTGGACAGGGTATGGCTACACCTTC
TRBD1	TRBV9	NA	TRBJ1-1	CASSGGTGGLNTEAFF	TGTGCCAGCAGCGGCGGGACAGGGGGATTGAACACTGAAGCTTTCTTT
NA	TRBV6-2/TRBV6-3	NA	TRBJ1-4	CASSPAGQGTNEKLFF	TGTGCCAGCAGCCCGGCGGGACAAGGAACTAATGAAAAACTGTTTTTT
TRBD1	TRBV28	NA	TRBJ2-7	CASSPGTGGFYEQYF	TGTGCCAGCAGTCCCGGGACAGGGGGCTTTTACGAGCAGTACTTC
NA	TRBV7-4	NA	TRBJ1-3	CASRFLDSGNTIYF	TGTGCCAGCAGGTTCCTAGACTCTGGAAACACCATATATTTT
TRBD1	TRBV6-4	NA	TRBJ1-6	CASSEAGGNSPLHF	TGTGCCAGCAGTGAGGCAGGGGGCAATTCACCCCTCCACTTT
TRBD1	TRBV7-9	NA	TRBJ1-2	CASSSGQGAGNYGYTF	TGTGCCAGCAGCTCGGGACAGGGGGCTGGTAACTATGGCTACACCTTC
TRBD1	TRBV24-1	NA	TRBJ1-1	CATRGQGASGNTEAFF	TGTGCCACCAGAGGCCAGGGGGCATCAGGAAACACTGAAGCTTTCTTT
NA	TRBV5-1	NA	TRBJ1-5	CASSFGQPNQPQHF	TGCGCCAGCAGCTTCGGACAGCCCAATCAGCCCCAGCATTTT
NA	TRBV14	NA	TRBJ1-2	CASSLATANYGYTF	TGTGCCAGCAGCCTCGCGACAGCTAACTATGGCTACACCTTC
NA	TRBV19	NA	TRBJ2-5	CASKSRRETETQYF	TGTGCCAGTAAGAGTAGGAGGGAGACGGAGACCCAGTACTTC
NA	TRBV10-2	NA	TRBJ1-1	CASKGITEAFF	TGCGCCAGCAAGGGCATCACTGAAGCTTTCTTT
TRBD1	TRBV2	NA	TRBJ1-1	CASTVQGGAFF	TGTGCCAGCACTGTACAGGGGGGAGCTTTCTTT
NA	TRBV11-3	NA	TRBJ1-1	CASSLTAEVPEAFF	TGTGCCAGCAGCTTAACGGCGGAGGTGCCTGAAGCTTTCTTT
TRBD1	TRBV5-1	once	TRBJ2-2	CASSSTGAGELFF	TGCGCCAGCAGCTCTACAGGGGCCGGGGAGCTGTTTTTT
TRBD1	TRBV5-6	once	TRBJ2-7	CASSFGAFGTEWGEQYF	TGTGCCAGCAGCTTCGGTGCGTTTGGGACAGAATGGGGCGAGCAGTACTTC
NA	TRBV5-1	NA	TRBJ2-3	CASSDAGTDTQYF	TGCGCCAGCAGCGATGCAGGCACAGATACGCAGTATTTT
TRBD1	TRBV6-5	NA	TRBJ1-5	CASRQGTGRNQPQHF	TGTGCCAGCAGACAAGGGACAGGGCGGAATCAGCCCCAGCATTTT
NA	TRBV4-1	NA	TRBJ1-2	CASSQLRGERYGYTF	TGCGCCAGCAGCCAATTAAGGGGAGAACGCTATGGCTACACCTTC
NA	TRBV6-1	NA	TRBJ2-5	CASSDDWGALETQYF	TGTGCCAGCAGTGACGATTGGGGGGCGTTGGAGACCCAGTACTTC
TRBD1	TRBV30	NA	TRBJ2-7	CAWRRAPGQGLYEQYF	TGTGCCTGGAGAAGAGCTCCGGGACAGGGACTTTACGAGCAGTACTTC
NA	TRBV7-9	NA	TRBJ1-2	CASSLISRDHYGYTF	TGTGCCAGCAGCTTGATCAGCAGGGACCACTATGGCTACACCTTC
TRBD1	TRBV5-1	NA	TRBJ1-6	CASSLGPLGTGADSPLHF	TGCGCCAGCAGCTTGGGGCCCCTCGGGACAGGGGCGGATTCACCCCTCCACTTT
NA	TRBV6-5	NA	TRBJ2-7	CASSQLGAGFHEQYF	TGTGCCAGCAGCCAGCTAGGGGCAGGGTTCCACGAGCAGTACTTC
NA	TRBV18	NA	TRBJ2-1	CASSPNPGSYNEQFF	TGTGCCAGCTCACCTAACCCGGGGTCCTACAATGAGCAGTTCTTC
TRBD2	TRBV2	NA	TRBJ2-5	CASSDRSGEIQETQYF	TGTGCCAGCAGTGACCGAAGCGGGGAGATCCAAGAGACCCAGTACTTC
NA	TRBV4-1	once	TRBJ1-3	CASSQALLTGGNTIYF	TGCGCCAGCAGCCAAGCGCTTTTAACGGGGGGAAACACCATATATTTT
TRBD1	TRBV3-1/TRBV3-2	NA	TRBJ1-4	CASSPGGSGGNEKLFF	TGTGCCAGCAGCCCCGGAGGGTCAGGGGGGAATGAAAAACTGTTTTTT
TRBD2	TRBV11-3	NA	TRBJ2-7	CASSPSGLADEQYF	TGTGCCAGCAGCCCCTCGGGACTAGCCGACGAGCAGTACTTC
NA	TRBV6-5	few	TRBJ1-4	CASSPYEVTNEKLFF	TGTGCCAGCAGCCCCTACGAGGTCACTAATGAAAAACTGTTTTTT
TRBD2	TRBV6-1	few	TRBJ2-7	CASSEGWGGAYEQYF	TGTGCCAGCAGTGAAGGCTGGGGAGGGGCCTACGAGCAGTACTTC
NA	TRBV12-3/TRBV12-4	NA	TRBJ1-2	CASSLGQRGGYTF	TGTGCCAGCAGTTTAGGCCAGCGAGGAGGCTACACCTTC
TRBD1	TRBV7-9	NA	TRBJ1-5	CASSPTGGDQPQHF	TGTGCCAGCAGCCCGACAGGGGGGGATCAGCCCCAGCATTTT
TRBD1	TRBV7-9	NA	TRBJ1-6	CASSPTGTGNSPLHF	TGTGCCAGCAGCCCCACCGGGACAGGGAATTCACCCCTCCACTTT
TRBD1	TRBV28	NA	TRBJ1-2	CASSLDSTGSYGYTF	TGTGCCAGCAGTTTAGATTCGACAGGGAGCTATGGCTACACCTTC
TRBD2	TRBV11-3	NA	TRBJ2-1	CASSQTSGGYNEQFF	TGTGCCAGCAGCCAGACTAGCGGGGGGTACAATGAGCAGTTCTTC
TRBD2	TRBV4-2	NA	TRBJ2-1	CASSQVTSGAYNEQFF	TGTGCCAGCAGCCAAGTAACTAGCGGGGCGTACAATGAGCAGTTCTTC
TRBD1	TRBV12-5	NA	TRBJ1-5	CASADRDQPQHF	TGTGCTAGTGCCGACAGGGATCAGCCCCAGCATTTT
NA	TRBV30	NA	TRBJ1-2	CAWSTGSTGYGYTF	TGTGCCTGGAGTACCGGGTCGACAGGCTATGGCTACACCTTC